Shown below are 25 T cell receptor beta chains from a single sample sequenced in a study of beta chain features in type 1 diabetes. General study findings and limits: TCRB CDR3s from Type 1 diabetes patients were moderately but significantly shorter in all four CD4+ subsets.

These receptors' targets are unknown. Sequencing targeted expressed TCRB transcripts, as all isolated RNA had been reverse transcribed. Assay: immunoSEQ multiplex PCR; the TCRdb copy retains only in-frame clones and omits some. The sample includes around 280,000 clones, about 15% of them seen just once. The sequenced sample was naive CD4+ T cells from blood. Receptor source: a man between 18 and 35 years old with type 1 diabetes.

This clone was picked up a small number of times. This rearrangement joins TRBV10-3 to TRBJ2-7, with 10 bases identical to TRBD1. Losses at the gene ends were 11 bases for V and 7 bases for J; bases not matched to a gene: 11. CDR1 and CDR2 from the germline V gene are ENHRY and SYGVKD. The CDR3 runs 13 residues. The CDR3 loop reads CAATGTGDTEQYF. The CDR3 region has the DNA TGTGCCGCAACCGGGACAGGGGATACGGAGCAGTACTTC.

This clone appeared a few times. This chain links TRBV6-5 with TRBJ2-1, with D uncertain. Germline V gives CDR1 MNHEY, CDR2 SVGAGI. With 3 bases removed from V and 9 bases from J, the gap between germline ends came to 6 bases. The CDR3 totals 11 residues. The CDR3 loop reads CASSYNSEQFF. The DNA for the CDR3 is TGTGCCAGCAGTTATAACAGTGAGCAGTTCTTC.

The table lists this clone with a few counts. The V and J genes are TRBV7-2 and TRBJ1-1, with D unclear. The CDR3 sequence is 13 residues long. The V gene's germline CDR1 is SGHTA and CDR2 FQGNSA. The ends were cut back, 1 base at V and 6 bases at J, with 9 bases in the middle. CDR3 in DNA: TGTGCCAGCAGCTTAGAGAGGGAGTCTGAAGCTTTCTTT. Protein sequence: CASSLERESEAFF.

This chain connects TRBV15 to TRBJ2-4; weak D call: TRBD1 (6 bases). Germline lookup yields CDR1 LNHNV and CDR2 YYDKDF (reference sequence). V was clipped by 4 bases and J by 0 bases, with 13 bases between them. There are 16 residues in the CDR3. The CDR3 nucleotides read TGTGCCACCAGCACTGGACAGTTACTAGCCAAAAACATTCAGTACTTC. Translating gives CATSTGQLLAKNIQYF.

The genes are TRBV6-5 and TRBJ2-7; a possible D gene is TRBD1 (5 bases). V was shortened by 2 bases and J by 4 bases, with 18 bases between the two germline ends. Germline V gives CDR1 MNHEY, CDR2 SVGAGI. CDR3 size: 16 residues. This CDR3 is CASSYDTQGRSYEQYF. As DNA, the CDR3 is TGTGCCAGCAGTTACGATACCCAGGGTCGGTCATACGAGCAGTACTTC.

This clone appeared a few times. CDR3 residues: CASSRVLAGAPEQFF. CDR3 in DNA: TGTGCCAGCAGCCGAGTGTTAGCGGGAGCCCCTGAGCAGTTCTTC. The rearrangement uses TRBV4-2 and TRBJ2-1, with 9 bases identical to TRBD2. Per germline, CDR1 LGHNA and CDR2 YNFKEQ. V was pared by 4 bases and J by 9 bases, with 10 bases of the junction left unmatched. The CDR3 contains 15 residues.

This chain joins TRBV5-1 and TRBJ2-5; 7 nucleotides align to TRBD1. With V trimmed by 3 bases and J by 5 bases, 10 bases remained unmatched. Germline loops: CDR1 SGHRS, CDR2 YFSETQ. This CDR3 spans 15 amino acids. The CDR3 loop is CASSWGRGSGETQYF. The CDR3 DNA reads as TGCGCCAGCAGCTGGGGCAGGGGGTCTGGGGAGACCCAGTACTTC.

This clone was seen more than once but under ten times. The DNA for the CDR3 is TGTGCCTGGGGGACAGGGACCTACAATGAGCAGTTCTTC. Protein product: CAWGTGTYNEQFF. The chain joins TRBV30 to TRBJ2-1, with 9 bases that match TRBD1. J was trimmed by 2 bases and V by 5 bases; bases with no gene match: 1. CDR1 and CDR2 from the germline V gene are GTSNPN and SVGIG (reference sequence). The CDR3 spans 13 residues.

This clone was seen more than once but under ten times. The chain recombines TRBV18 with TRBJ2-5; TRBD1 matches 8 bases. J was trimmed by 1 base and V by 2 bases; bases with no gene match: 0. CDR1 and CDR2 (germline): KGHSH, LQKENI. CDR3 length: 14 amino acids. CDR3 in amino acids: CASSPTGGQETQYF. CDR3 sequence (DNA): TGTGCCAGCTCACCAACAGGGGGCCAAGAGACCCAGTACTTC. Combining the CDR3 with reference TRBV18 and TRBJ2-5 gives the whole variable domain NAGVMQNPRHLVRRRGQEARLRCSPMKGHSHVYWYRQLPEEGLKFMVYLQKENIIDESGMPKERFSAEFPKEGPSILRIQQVVRGDSAAYFCASSPTGGQETQYFGPGTRLLVL.

The CDR3 region is CAWSVLSLAKETQYF. The CDR3 nucleotides read TGTGCCTGGAGTGTACTGTCCCTAGCCAAGGAGACCCAGTACTTC. V usage is TRBV30 and J usage is TRBJ2-5; D may be TRBD2 (5 bases). V lost 0 bases, J lost 5 bases, and 16 bases lay in between. The length of the CDR3 is 15 residues. The germline V gene has CDR1 GTSNPN and CDR2 SVGIG (reference sequence).

This clone was found a few times. The chain is built from TRBV9 and TRBJ2-7; tentative D call: TRBD1 (5 bases). Germline V lookup: CDR1 SGDLS, CDR2 YYNGEE. The CDR3 spans 15 residues. V lost 0 bases and J lost 2, with 12 bases in between. The CDR3: CASSVGGQRTYEQYF. The CDR3 DNA reads as TGTGCCAGCAGCGTAGGTGGACAACGAACCTACGAGCAGTACTTC.

This clone was counted a few times. J is TRBJ2-7 and V is TRBV27, with 10 bases fitting TRBD1. With V trimmed by 3 bases and J by 3 bases, 5 bases remained unmatched. Germline CDR1 and CDR2: MNHEY and SMNVEV (reference sequence). CDR3 size: 15 residues. CDR3 region: CASSLYGTGVYEQYF. The DNA of the CDR3 is TGTGCCAGCAGTTTGTACGGGACAGGGGTCTACGAGCAGTACTTC.

The chain is built from TRBV6-5 and TRBJ2-1; 11 bases agree with TRBD2. This CDR3 has 15 residues. CDR1 is MNHEY and CDR2 is SVGAGI in the germline V gene. The V gene end was trimmed by 6 bases and the J gene end by 8 bases; junction bases not matched to a gene: 9. CDR3: CASRKTSGSLHEQFF. For the CDR3, the DNA is TGTGCCAGCAGGAAAACTAGCGGGAGTTTACATGAGCAGTTCTTC.

The chain is built from TRBV5-1 and TRBJ1-1; 7 bases line up with TRBD1. CDR1 is SGHRS, CDR2 YFSETQ, per germline. The junction had 8 bases not matched to a gene; V was cut back by 4 bases and J by 2 bases. CDR3 length: 15 residues. The CDR3 DNA is TGCGCCAGCAGCCCCTCCGGGACAGACAACACTGAAGCTTTCTTT. This sequence encodes CASSPSGTDNTEAFF.

This clone has only a few counts. The gene calls are TRBV5-1 and TRBJ2-7; no clear D. CDR1 is SGHRS, CDR2 YFSETQ, per germline. CDR3 length: 15 amino acids. The germline V and J ends were trimmed by 0 bases and 2 bases, with 12 bases remaining between them. The CDR3 here is CASSLGTELTYEQYF. The CDR3 coding sequence is TGCGCCAGCAGCTTGGGTACAGAGCTGACCTACGAGCAGTACTTC.

The genes are TRBV11-2 and TRBJ2-3, with D possibly being TRBD2 (5 bases). V was cut by 1 base and J by 0 bases, with 11 bases left in between. The CDR3 length is 16 residues. Germline CDR1 is SGHAT and CDR2 is FQNNGV. The CDR3 sequence is CASSLVPGFSTDTQYF. The CDR3 region has the DNA TGTGCCAGCAGCTTAGTACCGGGATTTAGCACAGATACGCAGTATTTT.

This clone was seen more than once but under ten times. V usage is TRBV7-2 and J usage is TRBJ2-1, with D perhaps matching TRBD2 (6 bases). Germline loops: CDR1 SGHTA, CDR2 FQGNSA. This CDR3 has 17 residues. V was trimmed by 5 bases and J by 6 bases, leaving 23 bases between them. CDR3 amino acids: CASSRGSWRESGNEQFF. The CDR3 DNA is TGTGCCAGCAGCCGAGGATCGTGGAGGGAGTCTGGCAATGAGCAGTTCTTC.

A few counts support this clone. In DNA form, the CDR3 reads TGTGCCAGTAGTATAGACAGGGCGACGTCCGAGCAGTACTTC. This codes for CASSIDRATSEQYF. V and J are TRBV19 and TRBJ2-7; D may be TRBD1 (5 bases). V was clipped by 0 bases and J by 6 bases, with 12 bases between them. This CDR3 has 14 amino acids. Germline V gene sequence: CDR1 LNHDA, CDR2 SQIVND (reference sequence). Full variable domain (outside the CDR3, taken from reference TRBV19 and TRBJ2-7): DGGITQSPKYLFRKEGQNVTLSCEQNLNHDAMYWYRQDPGQGLRLIYYSQIVNDFQKGDIAEGYSVSREKKESFPLTVTSAQKNPTAFYLCASSIDRATSEQYFGPGTRLTVT.

This chain uses TRBV30 with TRBJ1-1; D call uncertain. The CDR3 length is 12 residues. V was pared by 3 bases and J by 5 bases, with 10 bases between. Germline V lookup: CDR1 GTSNPN, CDR2 SVGIG (reference sequence). Here the CDR3 DNA reads TGTGCCTGGAGCCGCCTCGAGACTGAAGCTTTCTTT. It yields the protein CAWSRLETEAFF.

In its sample, this clone was seen a few times. This chain joins TRBV4-3 and TRBJ2-7, with TRBD1 matching over 9 bases. The V segment lost 0 bases and the J segment 3 bases; nucleotides outside the gene matches: 9. CDR3 size: 17 residues. The germline V gene has CDR1 LGHNA and CDR2 YSLEER. Written as DNA, the CDR3 is TGCGCCAGCAGCCAAGATAGGGGCGGGACAGGGTACTACGAGCAGTACTTC. Its protein product is CASSQDRGGTGYYEQYF.

This clone was observed a handful of times. The CDR3 DNA reads TGTGCCAGCAGTTTCCATCCAGGGGAGAACTACTACGAGCAGTACTTC. Protein product: CASSFHPGENYYEQYF. The chain carries TRBV27 and TRBJ2-7, with D possibly being TRBD1 (6 bases). This CDR3 has 16 amino acids. Between the trimmed V and J ends, which lost 3 bases and 3 bases, there was a span of 18 bases. CDR1 and CDR2 (germline): MNHEY, SMNVEV (reference sequence).

V gene TRBV5-4 combines with J gene TRBJ2-2, with 8 bases identical to TRBD2. The CDR3 contains 15 residues. Germline-derived CDR1 and CDR2 are SGHNT and YYREEE (reference sequence). Germline trimming cut 3 bases from V and 6 bases from J; bases unmatched to any gene: 7. The CDR3 here is CASSWGTSRPGELFF. DNA for the CDR3: TGTGCCAGCAGCTGGGGGACTAGTAGGCCCGGGGAGCTGTTTTTT.

This clone showed up just a few times. The CDR3 nucleotides are TGTGCCTGGAGGAGGGACAGCTCTGGAAACACCATATATTTT. Its protein is CAWRRDSSGNTIYF. The chain links TRBV30 to TRBJ1-3, with 7 bases fitting TRBD1. The ends lost 3 bases at V and 0 bases at J; junction bases unmatched: 2. Per germline, CDR1 GTSNPN and CDR2 SVGIG (reference sequence). The CDR3 spans 14 residues.

V is TRBV30 and J is TRBJ1-3, with 7 nucleotides matching TRBD1. Germline V gives CDR1 GTSNPN, CDR2 SVGIG (reference sequence). The trim removed 4 bases at V and 1 base at J, leaving 10 bases unmatched. This CDR3 has 16 amino acids. CDR3 nucleotide sequence: TGTGCCTGGAAATTCGCGACAGGGCAATCTGGAAACACCATATATTTT. Translating it yields CAWKFATGQSGNTIYF.

This clone has a handful of counts. The chain has TRBV2 and TRBJ2-1; 8 bases match TRBD1. The CDR3 is 14 amino acids. V shed 7 bases, J shed 8 bases, and the junction held 10 bases outside the gene matches. CDR1 is SNHLY and CDR2 is FYNNEI in the germline V gene. CDR3 DNA: TGTGCCAGCACCCTGGACAGGGATACCGATGAGCAGTTCTTC. It translates to CASTLDRDTDEQFF. The variable domain in full, completed from reference TRBV2 and TRBJ2-1, reads EPEVTQTPSHQVTQMGQEVILRCVPISNHLYFYWYRQILGQKVEFLVSFYNNEISEKSEIFDDQFSVERPDGSNFTLKIRSTKLEDSAMYFCASTLDRDTDEQFFGPGTRLTVL.